The 29 T cell receptor beta chains in this list originate from one sample, sequenced in a study of T-cell reconstitution after alpha-beta-depleted transplantation in children (dated by TCRdb to about 2016). Libraries were made using PCR. TCRdb lists the instrument as Illumina HiSeq 2500. TCR libraries were prepared with molecular barcoding, using unique molecular identifiers to normalize TCRbeta repertoire quantification. Starting from the raw public reads, TCRdb applied fastp trimming at Q25, assembled clones with MiXCR and retained in-frame beta chains. Identical CDR3 protein sequences are pooled into one entry, listed with their most common genes and DNA. Here the sample has about 540,000 distinct CDR3 sequences; around 18% occur a single time. Of the sample, over 3% is held by the ten largest clones. The material was PBMCs from the stem cell graft donor, obtained from the stem cell graft. The receptors here all came from a human donor who donated a stem cell graft to a child with acute lymphoblastic leukemia.

This clonotype was detected only a few times. This chain links TRBV12-5 with TRBJ2-1; either TRBD1 or TRBD2 may supply D (5 bases each). This CDR3 comprises 13 residues. Germline loops: CDR1 LGHNT, CDR2 FRNRAP. Deletions cut 4 bases from V and 8 bases from J, with 12 bases between. The CDR3 loop is CASGSSGRDEQFF. CDR3 DNA sequence: TGTGCTAGTGGTTCGTCAGGGAGAGATGAGCAGTTCTTC. The full variable domain, rest sourced from reference TRBV12-5 and TRBJ2-1, is DARVTQTPRHKVTEMGQEVTMRCQPILGHNTVFWYRQTMMQGLELLAYFRNRAPLDDSGMPKDRFSAEMPDATLATLKIQPSEPRDSAVYFCASGSSGRDEQFFGPGTRLTVL.

There are a few counts of this clonotype. This chain connects TRBV6-5 to TRBJ2-1; 9 bases line up with TRBD2. This CDR3 region has 15 residues. CDR1 and CDR2 (germline): MNHEY, SVGAGI. V was pared by 2 bases and J by 8 bases, with 7 bases of the junction left unmatched. Here the CDR3 reads CASSYDLAGPYEQFF. CDR3 sequence (DNA): TGTGCCAGCAGTTACGACCTAGCGGGACCGTATGAGCAGTTCTTC.

The rearrangement links TRBV20-1 to TRBJ2-1, with TRBD2 matching over 12 bases. The length of the CDR3 is 15 residues. Per germline, CDR1 DFQATT and CDR2 SNEGSKA (reference sequence). J was trimmed by 7 bases and V by 3 bases; bases with no gene match: 7. CDR3 loop: CSASRLAGVSNEQFF. DNA of the CDR3: TGCAGTGCTAGCCGACTAGCGGGAGTCTCTAATGAGCAGTTCTTC.

This clonotype was seen only a few times. The V call is TRBV6-5, the J call TRBJ2-1; D not certain. Germline V gene sequence: CDR1 MNHEY, CDR2 SVGAGI. The germline V and J ends were trimmed by 2 bases and 4 bases, with 12 bases remaining between them. The CDR3 extends over 15 amino acids. The DNA for the CDR3 is TGTGCCAGCAGTTACACGTACGGAAAGTACAATGAGCAGTTCTTC. As protein: CASSYTYGKYNEQFF.

V usage is TRBV5-1 and J usage is TRBJ2-7, with 12 bases aligning to TRBD2. Germline V gene sequence: CDR1 SGHRS, CDR2 YFSETQ. Losses at the gene ends were 3 bases for V and 6 bases for J; bases not matched to a gene: 4. The CDR3 length is 14 residues. The DNA for the CDR3 is TGCGCCAGCAGCTCTAGCGGGAGGGCCCTCGAGCAGTACTTC. Its protein product is CASSSSGRALEQYF.

This clonotype has just one count. The gene calls are TRBV7-3 and TRBJ2-1; 7 bases map to TRBD2. The J segment lost 3 bases and the V segment lost 3 bases, leaving 14 bases of the junction unmatched. The CDR3 runs to 18 residues. Looked up from germline, CDR1 is SGHTA and CDR2 is FQGTGA. Here the CDR3 DNA reads TGTGCCAGCAGCTTCGGGGGAACGGGAGGCCCCCGCTACAATGAGCAGTTCTTC. Protein product: CASSFGGTGGPRYNEQFF.

This clonotype has a handful of counts. This chain joins TRBV29-1 and TRBJ1-5; D is unclear. This CDR3 contains 14 residues. Trimming shortened V by 5 bases and J by 5 bases, and 16 bases separated the two germline ends. Germline CDR1 is SQVTM and CDR2 is ANQGSEA. The CDR3 region has the DNA TGCAGCGTTATTGGTCCCTTTGACGATCAGCCCCAGCATTTT. Translation: CSVIGPFDDQPQHF.

V gene TRBV15 combines with J gene TRBJ1-2; D is possibly TRBD1 (6 bases). CDR3 length: 15 amino acids. Germline-derived CDR1 and CDR2 are LNHNV and YYDKDF (reference sequence). V was clipped by 0 bases and J by 7 bases, with 15 bases between them. The CDR3 sequence: CATSRDFNRDFGYTF. CDR3 nucleotide sequence: TGTGCCACCAGCAGAGATTTCAACAGGGACTTTGGCTACACCTTC.

J is TRBJ1-6 and V is TRBV11-2, with no clear D. Deletions cut 6 bases from V and 9 bases from J, with 9 bases between. The CDR3 length is 12 residues. Germline V gene sequence: CDR1 SGHAT, CDR2 FQNNGV. This CDR3 is CASRDRGSPLHF. The CDR3 DNA follows: TGTGCCAGCAGAGATCGGGGTTCACCCCTCCACTTT.

The chain uses TRBV5-1 and TRBJ1-2; possibly TRBD1 for D (6 bases). The CDR3 is made up of 14 amino acids. V was pared by 2 bases and J by 10 bases, with 18 bases between. Germline V gene sequence: CDR1 SGHRS, CDR2 YFSETQ. The CDR3 loop reads CASSFRGGADVYTF. CDR3 nucleotide sequence: TGCGCCAGCAGCTTCCGTGGGGGGGCGGATGTCTACACCTTC.

This clonotype was counted between two and nine times. The chain combines TRBV7-9 with TRBJ2-1; tentative D call: TRBD2 (6 bases). CDR3 size: 16 residues. Germline lookup yields CDR1 SEHNR and CDR2 FQNEAQ (reference sequence). The ends were cut back, 3 bases at V and 4 bases at J, with 16 bases in the middle. The CDR3 loop is CASSFRRTNSYNEQFF. CDR3 DNA: TGTGCCAGCAGCTTCCGGCGGACTAATTCGTACAATGAGCAGTTCTTC.

The rearrangement joins TRBV7-9 to TRBJ2-5; tentative D call: TRBD2 (5 bases). The CDR3 is 16 amino acids. The V gene lost 5 bases and the J gene lost 2 bases, with 18 bases spanning the gap. The germline gives CDR1 SEHNR, CDR2 FQNEAQ (reference sequence). Here the CDR3 DNA reads TGTGCCAGCAGCCCGGGGATCCTTACTTCGCAAGAGACCCAGTACTTC. This gives the protein CASSPGILTSQETQYF.

This sequence joins TRBV20-1 and TRBJ2-1; tentatively, D is TRBD2 (6 bases). From germline, CDR1 is DFQATT and CDR2 SNEGSKA (reference sequence). This CDR3 has 17 residues. Trimming took 4 bases from V and 0 from J, leaving 19 bases between them. Here the CDR3 DNA reads TGCAGTGCTACCCCTAGCGCAACCATGAGCTCCTACAATGAGCAGTTCTTC. Translated, it gives CSATPSATMSSYNEQFF.

V is TRBV3-1 and J is TRBJ2-7; D might be TRBD1 (6 bases). V lost 4 bases and J 0 bases, leaving 10 bases between the germline ends. Germline V gene sequence: CDR1 LGHDT, CDR2 YNNKEL (reference sequence). CDR3 size: 14 residues. CDR3: CASSPRGTSYEQYF. The CDR3 bases are TGTGCCAGCAGCCCCAGGGGTACCTCCTACGAGCAGTACTTC.

V usage is TRBV11-2 and J usage is TRBJ2-1; TRBD1 or TRBD2 may be the D gene (5 bases each). CDR1 and CDR2 from the germline V gene are SGHAT and FQNNGV. The CDR3 contains 15 residues. Trimming stripped 5 bases from V and 9 bases from J, with 20 bases between. Here the CDR3 DNA reads TGTGCCAGCAGCCCAGCCACCTTGGGGGTGGCTGAGCAGTTCTTC. This gives the protein CASSPATLGVAEQFF.

This chain connects TRBV20-1 to TRBJ2-7, with D possibly matching TRBD1 (5 bases). This CDR3 contains 14 residues. Per germline, CDR1 DFQATT and CDR2 SNEGSKA (reference sequence). V was pared by 3 bases and J by 6 bases, with 18 bases between. CDR3 sequence: CSASKTPSGREQYF. For the CDR3, the DNA is TGCAGTGCTAGCAAAACACCGTCAGGGCGCGAGCAGTACTTC.

This clonotype was recorded a few times. The chain links TRBV15 to TRBJ1-5, with D maybe TRBD1 (6 bases). The CDR3 totals 15 residues. Germline CDR1 and CDR2: LNHNV and YYDKDF (reference sequence). The ends were cut back, 1 base at V and 4 bases at J, with 11 bases in the middle. CDR3 coding DNA: TGTGCCACCAGCAGAGCGGAGGGGGATAATCAGCCCCAGCATTTT. This gives the protein CATSRAEGDNQPQHF.

This clonotype was seen more than once but under ten times. V gene TRBV4-1 combines with J gene TRBJ2-1; possibly TRBD2 for D (5 bases). The germline V gene encodes CDR1 MGHRA and CDR2 YSYEKL. The CDR3 runs 16 residues. V was clipped by 1 base and J by 5 bases, with 15 bases between them. The CDR3, as DNA: TGCGCCAGCAGCCAAGTACCGGGGTTCGTGGACAATGAGCAGTTCTTC. It yields the protein CASSQVPGFVDNEQFF.

This clonotype was observed a handful of times. This chain links TRBV27 with TRBJ1-2; D remains ambiguous. The ends were cut back, 2 bases at V and 3 bases at J, with 7 bases in the middle. From germline, CDR1 is MNHEY and CDR2 SMNVEV (reference sequence). The CDR3 runs to 13 residues. The CDR3 bases are TGTGCCAGCAGTTTAGCCAGGCACTATGGCTACACCTTC. This gives the protein CASSLARHYGYTF.

This sequence joins TRBV5-1 and TRBJ2-1; 9 bases are shared with TRBD2. The J segment lost 5 bases and the V segment lost 4 bases, leaving 4 bases of the junction unmatched. Per germline, CDR1 SGHRS and CDR2 YFSETQ. The CDR3 sequence is 14 residues long. CDR3 bases: TGCGCCAGCAGCCTAGCGGGGTGGGACAATGAGCAGTTCTTC. It translates to CASSLAGWDNEQFF.

The chain has TRBV19 and TRBJ2-7; the match to TRBD2 covers 8 bases. The CDR3 extends over 15 amino acids. Germline V lookup: CDR1 LNHDA, CDR2 SQIVND (reference sequence). V dropped 7 bases and J dropped 1; count of bases not matched to a gene: 9. CDR3 sequence reads: CASTLSGKRSYEQYF. CDR3 DNA sequence: TGTGCCAGTACTCTTAGCGGGAAAAGGTCCTACGAGCAGTACTTC.

The chain combines TRBV29-1 with TRBJ1-1; TRBD1 is a possible D gene (5 bases). V shed 6 bases and J shed 0 bases, with 20 bases lying between them. This CDR3 has 16 amino acids. The germline gives CDR1 SQVTM, CDR2 ANQGSEA. The CDR3 loop is CSVPAPGRSLNTEAFF. The CDR3 coding sequence is TGCAGCGTCCCCGCTCCGGGACGGAGCCTGAACACTGAAGCTTTCTTT. The full variable domain, completed using reference TRBV29-1 and TRBJ1-1, is SAVISQKPSRDICQRGTSLTIQCQVDSQVTMMFWYRQQPGQSLTLIATANQGSEATYESGFVIDKFPISRPNLTFSTLTVSNMSPEDSSIYLCSVPAPGRSLNTEAFFGQGTRLTVV.

This clonotype was observed once. This chain connects TRBV12-3 or TRBV12-4 to TRBJ2-7; D is possibly TRBD2 (6 bases). The V end lost 7 bases, the J end lost 3 bases, and 10 bases lay between the germline ends. The CDR3 covers 12 residues. Here the CDR3 DNA reads TGTGCCAGCACCCCGGGACTCTACGAGCAGTACTTC. It encodes CASTPGLYEQYF.

This clonotype was seen only a few times. This chain joins TRBV6-6 and TRBJ2-1; possible D gene TRBD1, 5 bases. Germline values: CDR1 MNHNY, CDR2 SVGAGI (reference sequence). The CDR3 totals 12 residues. The V and J ends lost 6 bases and 9 bases respectively, with 12 bases between them. In DNA, the CDR3 is TGTGCCAGCAGCCCCAGGGAATTTGAGCAGTTCTTC. As protein: CASSPREFEQFF.

This chain connects TRBV12-3 or TRBV12-4 to TRBJ1-2, with 8 bases lining up with TRBD1. Trimming took 5 bases from V and 3 from J; bases not matched to a gene: 8. The CDR3 covers 15 residues. The CDR3 protein is CASSLSDREHYGYTF. DNA of the CDR3: TGTGCCAGCAGTCTATCGGACAGGGAACACTATGGCTACACCTTC.

This clonotype was seen more than once but under ten times. This chain connects TRBV18 to TRBJ2-1; 7 bases match TRBD1. The V gene's germline CDR1 is KGHSH and CDR2 LQKENI. V lost 0 bases, J lost 3 bases, and 5 bases stayed unmatched. The CDR3 runs 16 residues. Written as DNA, the CDR3 is TGTGCCAGCTCACCACCCTGGGGACAGCACTACAATGAGCAGTTCTTC. Its translation is CASSPPWGQHYNEQFF.

This clonotype appeared a few times. The chain combines TRBV29-1 with TRBJ2-4, with 9 bases fitting TRBD1. The V gene's germline CDR1 is SQVTM and CDR2 ANQGSEA. The CDR3 covers 18 residues. CDR3 sequence reads: CSALLGAGTGKVKNIQYF. CDR3 nucleotide sequence: TGCAGTGCTCTACTTGGGGCTGGGACAGGGAAAGTCAAAAACATTCAGTACTTC. The whole variable domain, filled in from reference TRBV29-1 and TRBJ2-4, reads SAVISQKPSRDICQRGTSLTIQCQVDSQVTMMFWYRQQPGQSLTLIATANQGSEATYESGFVIDKFPISRPNLTFSTLTVSNMSPEDSSIYLCSALLGAGTGKVKNIQYFGAGTRLSVL.

This sequence joins TRBV4-1 and TRBJ2-5; D possibly corresponds to TRBD2 (6 bases). Trimming stripped 1 base from V and 1 base from J, with 16 bases between. Germline CDR1 and CDR2: MGHRA and YSYEKL. The CDR3 is made up of 17 amino acids. The CDR3, as DNA: TGCGCCAGCAGCCAAGGTCCCGGCGCGGGGATCCAAGAGACCCAGTACTTC. It codes for CASSQGPGAGIQETQYF.

The chain recombines TRBV27 with TRBJ1-1; TRBD1 is a possible D gene (6 bases). Germline V gene sequence: CDR1 MNHEY, CDR2 SMNVEV (reference sequence). This CDR3 contains 14 residues. Trimming pared 5 bases from V and 6 bases from J, leaving 16 bases between. Here the CDR3 reads CASSPHLGAAEAFF. The CDR3 DNA sequence: TGTGCCAGCAGTCCACATCTGGGGGCGGCTGAAGCTTTCTTT.